These 17 T cell receptor beta chains came from one sample sequenced in a study of T cell responses to AZD1222 COVID-19 vaccine. The data were produced by immunoSEQ multiplex PCR, yet TCRdb's version contains in-frame clones alone and is incomplete. The sample consists of approximately 77,000 clones, roughly 90% of them appearing once. Material: peripheral blood, obtained 28 days after the second AZD1222 dose. Receptor source: an adult who received the AZD1222 COVID-19 vaccine.

V usage is TRBV5-6 and J usage is TRBJ2-7; 8 nucleotides agree with TRBD1. This CDR3 comprises 17 residues. Germline CDR1 and CDR2: SGHDT and YYEEEE. V was pared by 0 bases and J by 3 bases, with 11 bases of the junction left unmatched. This CDR3 reads CASSLAVPGQELYEQYF. Here the CDR3 DNA reads TGTGCCAGCAGCTTGGCTGTGCCGGGACAGGAACTCTACGAGCAGTACTTC.

The rearrangement links TRBV19 to TRBJ1-2; the D gene is possibly TRBD1 (5 bases). Trimming took off 4 bases at V and 3 bases at J, with 12 bases between the two ends. The germline CDR1 and CDR2 sequences are LNHDA and SQIVND (reference sequence). There are 14 residues in the CDR3. CDR3 in DNA: TGTGCCAGTAGTACCATGGACACTCACTATGGCTACACCTTC. Amino acid sequence: CASSTMDTHYGYTF.

The chain combines TRBV10-3 with TRBJ2-7; 8 bases agree with TRBD1. The CDR3 has 13 amino acids. The J segment lost 5 bases and the V segment lost 6 bases, leaving 6 bases of the junction unmatched. CDR1 ENHRY and CDR2 SYGVKD come from the germline V gene. The CDR3 here is CAIRWTGLNEQYF. As DNA, the CDR3 is TGTGCCATCAGGTGGACAGGGTTGAACGAGCAGTACTTC.

This clone was counted only a few times. V and J are TRBV5-6 and TRBJ2-7, with D possibly TRBD1 on 6 matching bases. The CDR3 contains 16 residues. V was pared by 1 base and J by 0 bases, with 14 bases between. Germline values: CDR1 SGHDT, CDR2 YYEEEE. For the CDR3, the DNA is TGTGCCAGCAGCTTGAGGTTACAGGGACACTCCTACGAGCAGTACTTC. It specifies CASSLRLQGHSYEQYF.

The rearrangement uses TRBV5-1 and TRBJ1-5; 7 nucleotides agree with TRBD1. Unmatched junction bases numbered 5, after V lost 0 bases and J lost 5 bases. From germline, CDR1 is SGHRS and CDR2 YFSETQ. The CDR3 has 15 amino acids. The CDR3 is CASSLDGQEHQPQHF. The CDR3 nucleotides are TGCGCCAGCAGCTTGGACGGACAGGAACATCAGCCCCAGCATTTT.

J is TRBJ2-3 and V is TRBV6-6, with D possibly matching TRBD2 (6 bases). Between the trimmed V and J ends, which lost 0 bases and 4 bases, there was a span of 11 bases. The CDR3 runs 15 residues. The germline V gene has CDR1 MNHNY and CDR2 SVGAGI (reference sequence). CDR3: CASSYSGGSADTQYF. The CDR3 region has the DNA TGTGCCAGCAGTTACTCTGGAGGGAGCGCAGATACGCAGTATTTT.

This clone was counted once. The chain uses TRBV9 and TRBJ2-5, with unresolved D. Deletions cut 0 bases from V and 2 bases from J, with 2 bases between. The CDR3 covers 12 residues. Germline V gene lookup returns CDR1 SGDLS and CDR2 YYNGEE. The CDR3 sequence: CASSVDQETQYF. The DNA for the CDR3 is TGTGCCAGCAGCGTAGATCAAGAGACCCAGTACTTC.

V gene TRBV10-3 combines with J gene TRBJ2-7; 13 nucleotides match TRBD2. Germline loops: CDR1 ENHRY, CDR2 SYGVKD. CDR3 length: 16 residues. V trimming: 4 bases; J trimming: 5 bases; junction bases outside the gene matches: 8. For the CDR3, the DNA is TGTGCCATCAGTGGAGGACTAGCGGGAGTAACAGACGAGCAGTACTTC. This codes for CAISGGLAGVTDEQYF.

The chain is built from TRBV30 and TRBJ1-2, with unresolved D. V lost 2 bases, J lost 3 bases, and 10 bases lay in between. The germline V gene encodes CDR1 GTSNPN and CDR2 SVGIG (reference sequence). This CDR3 contains 13 residues. The CDR3 DNA is TGTGCCTGGAGTCAAAGGGTGGACTATGGCTACACCTTC. Encoded protein: CAWSQRVDYGYTF.

This chain uses TRBV19 with TRBJ1-6, with a possible D match to TRBD1 (5 bases). The ends were cut back, 4 bases at V and 6 bases at J, with 13 bases in the middle. The CDR3 contains 15 residues. From germline, CDR1 is LNHDA and CDR2 SQIVND (reference sequence). This chain's CDR3 is CASSNGDRGNSPLHF. Here the CDR3 DNA reads TGTGCCAGTAGTAACGGGGACCGCGGTAATTCACCCCTCCACTTT.

The chain is built from TRBV7-2 and TRBJ2-1; D is undetermined. Germline V gives CDR1 SGHTA, CDR2 FQGNSA. The V end lost 1 base, the J end lost 8 bases, and 3 bases lay between the germline ends. CDR3 size: 11 residues. The CDR3 coding sequence is TGTGCCAGCAGCTTAGATCATGAGCAGTTCTTC. Translated: CASSLDHEQFF.

The chain couples TRBV9 to TRBJ2-3; no clear D. The CDR3 has 11 residues. Trimming took 4 bases from V and 12 from J, leaving 12 bases between them. Germline assignment: CDR1 SGDLS and CDR2 YYNGEE. CDR3 nucleotides: TGTGCCAGCAGCTCAGGCCGGCCCCAGTATTTT. This gives the protein CASSSGRPQYF.

The V gene is TRBV14, the J gene TRBJ2-3, with TRBD2 identical over 8 bases. Germline CDR1 and CDR2: SGHDN and FVKESK. This CDR3 contains 16 residues. The V and J ends lost 3 bases and 2 bases, in that order; junction bases with no gene match: 7. The CDR3 loop is CASSHLLADPTDTQYF. The DNA for the CDR3 is TGTGCCAGCAGCCACTTACTAGCGGACCCCACAGATACGCAGTATTTT.

This chain uses TRBV6-5 with TRBJ1-2, with a possible D match to TRBD1 (6 bases). V lost 11 bases, J lost 4 bases, and 20 bases lay in between. Germline-derived CDR1 and CDR2 are MNHEY and SVGAGI. The length of the CDR3 is 14 residues. Here the CDR3 DNA reads TGTGCCTGCCGCGGGGGGGCGCGTGGCTATGGCTACACCTTC. Translation gives CACRGGARGYGYTF.

The V gene is TRBV5-6, the J gene TRBJ1-5, with TRBD1 as a possible D gene (6 bases). V was shortened by 2 bases and J by 5 bases, with 8 bases between the two germline ends. The CDR3 runs to 13 residues. Germline V gives CDR1 SGHDT, CDR2 YYEEEE. CDR3 amino acids: CASSLHRDQPQHF. CDR3 DNA: TGTGCCAGCAGCTTACACAGGGATCAGCCCCAGCATTTT.

V and J are TRBV6-2 or TRBV6-3 and TRBJ2-5; either TRBD1 or TRBD2 may fit D (6 bases each). The CDR3 is made up of 18 amino acids. Trimming took off 4 bases at V and 1 base at J, with 22 bases between the two ends. The V gene's germline CDR1 is MNHEY and CDR2 SVGEGT. CDR3 DNA: TGTGCCAGCAGTTTCCTCGGGGGCGCGGTTCGTTCCCAAGAGACCCAGTACTTC. Translation gives CASSFLGGAVRSQETQYF.

This chain connects TRBV6-5 to TRBJ1-1, with D unresolved. This CDR3 has 12 amino acids. V lost 6 bases and J 4 bases, leaving 9 bases between the germline ends. The germline CDR1 and CDR2 sequences are MNHEY and SVGAGI. CDR3 residues: CASRREFTEAFF. CDR3 sequence (DNA): TGTGCCAGCAGAAGAGAGTTCACTGAAGCTTTCTTT.